The clone carrying this T cell receptor (beta chain) was observed a single time. This specimen belongs to a study of cytomegalovirus exposure and HLA in healthy donors. 13 Jbeta primers and 60 Vbeta primers were used for the PCR. The method was immunoSEQ multiplex PCR; TCRdb's version includes in-frame clones alone and lacks a portion of them. The repertoire includes over 150,000 clones, 74% of them detected once, and 2.1% sits in the top ten. Per the germline V gene, CDR1 is SGHRS and CDR2 is YFSETQ. This CDR3 is 17 amino acids long. Germline trimming cut 6 bases from V and 4 bases from J; bases unmatched to any gene: 7.

This chain links TRBV5-1 with TRBJ2-1; 16 nucleotides agree with TRBD2. What was sequenced was PBMCs. This sequence originates from a man in his thirties or forties in good health and CMV-seronegative. The CDR3 nucleotides are TGCGCCAGCAAACCGGGACTAGCGGGGGGGATATACAATGAGCAGTTCTTC. The encoded protein is CASKPGLAGGIYNEQFF. The whole variable domain, remainder taken from reference TRBV5-1 and TRBJ2-1, is KAGVTQTPRYLIKTRGQQVTLSCSPISGHRSVSWYQQTPGQGLQFLFEYFSETQRNKGNFPGRFSGRQFSNSRSEMNVSTLELGDSALYLCASKPGLAGGIYNEQFFGPGTRLTVL.